This is a list of T cell receptor beta chains from one sample in a study of human T cells and chemical hapten exposure. TCRdb redid the calling of the RACE reads with MiXCR, one entry per CDR3 protein. The sample includes around 120,000 distinct CDR3 sequences, about 13% of them seen just once. Sequenced here: whole blood, sampled in connection with sensitization to the hapten diphenylcyclopropenone (DPC). These receptors were collected from a woman between 18 and 29 years old with alopecia areata. Some clones in this sample may be carry-over from other donors' samples. Each CDR3 is given with its conserved first and last residue. A D gene is named only where the DNA matches it firmly. The listing skips clone size in some rows; elsewhere it reads once, few, many or a size class.

v_call	j_call	clone_size	d_call	cdr3_aa	cdr3_nt
TRBV5-1	TRBJ2-2	-	TRBD1	CASSFYDRDTGELFF	TGCGCCAGCAGCTTCTACGACAGGGACACCGGGGAGCTGTTTTTT
TRBV6-2/TRBV6-3	TRBJ2-2	many	-	CASRPTSTGELFF	TGTGCCAGCAGACCCACTAGTACCGGGGAGCTGTTTTTT
TRBV30	TRBJ2-1	-	-	CAWTLGNEQFF	TGTGCCTGGACCCTGGGGAATGAGCAGTTCTTC
TRBV11-2	TRBJ2-5	many	TRBD2	CASSPGLAGQTQYF	TGTGCCAGCAGCCCTGGACTAGCGGGGCAGACCCAGTACTTC
TRBV5-5	TRBJ2-3	many	-	CASSLGSGSEQYF	TGTGCCAGCAGCTTGGGTTCAGGGTCTGAGCAGTATTTT
TRBV7-2	TRBJ2-3	-	-	CASSSNSGSSTDTQYF	TGTGCCAGCAGCTCCAACTCGGGGTCAAGCACAGATACGCAGTATTTT
TRBV6-5	TRBJ1-2	-	-	CASSYSMDVRVNYGYTF	TGTGCCAGCAGTTACTCGATGGACGTTCGGGTTAACTATGGCTACACCTTC
TRBV18	TRBJ1-5	-	-	CASSPTSEYNQPQHF	TGTGCCAGCTCACCAACATCGGAGTACAATCAGCCCCAGCATTTT
TRBV11-2	TRBJ2-1	many	TRBD2	CASLGGTSYNEQFF	TGTGCCAGCCTCGGGGGGACTTCCTACAATGAGCAGTTCTTC
TRBV4-2	TRBJ2-6	many	-	CASSTPSGGLSGGGANVLTF	TGTGCCAGCAGCACTCCTTCCGGGGGTCTTTCCGGAGGAGGGGCCAACGTCCTGACTTTC
TRBV28	TRBJ2-3	-	-	CASIRADYTDTQYF	TGTGCCAGCATCCGGGCGGATTACACAGATACGCAGTATTTT
TRBV9	TRBJ2-2	few	TRBD1	CASSVEGQGAGELFF	TGTGCCAGCAGCGTAGAAGGACAGGGGGCCGGGGAGCTGTTTTTT
TRBV9	TRBJ2-5	few	TRBD1	CASSPLAGGLKTQYF	TGTGCCAGCAGCCCTCTGGCAGGGGGCTTGAAGACCCAGTACTTC
TRBV5-1	TRBJ2-2	few	-	CASSLGDTNTGELFF	TGCGCCAGCAGCTTGGGAGACACGAACACCGGGGAGCTGTTTTTT
TRBV7-6	TRBJ2-3	medium-sized	-	CASSLDGALDTQYF	TGTGCCAGCAGCTTAGATGGGGCCTTAGATACGCAGTATTTT
TRBV20-1	TRBJ1-2	many	-	CSAPRKDLGGYTF	TGCAGTGCCCCGAGGAAGGACCTCGGCGGCTACACCTTC
TRBV27	TRBJ2-3	many	TRBD2	CASTFQAWGSGGADTQYF	TGTGCCAGCACCTTTCAGGCGTGGGGTAGCGGGGGAGCAGATACGCAGTATTTT
TRBV7-2	TRBJ2-5	few	TRBD2	CASSLVRGGRKETQYF	TGTGCCAGCAGCTTAGTTCGCGGGGGGCGAAAAGAGACCCAGTACTTC
TRBV7-9	TRBJ2-1	few	-	CASSIDPHEQFF	TGTGCCAGCAGCATCGACCCCCATGAGCAGTTCTTC
TRBV20-1	TRBJ1-3	-	-	CSARDGGSTGNTIYF	TGCAGTGCTAGAGATGGGGGATCAACTGGAAACACCATATATTTT
TRBV11-2	TRBJ1-4	many	-	CASSRTGVNEKLFF	TGTGCCAGCAGCCGAACTGGGGTTAATGAAAAACTGTTTTTT
TRBV18	TRBJ1-5	-	-	CASSPDSRVQPQHF	TGTGCCAGCTCACCGGACAGTAGGGTTCAGCCCCAGCATTTT
TRBV3-1	TRBJ1-1	many	-	CASSQGPSEAFF	TGTGCCAGCAGCCAAGGCCCCTCTGAAGCTTTCTTT
TRBV7-8	TRBJ1-6	-	-	CASSLDRDSPLHF	TGTGCCAGCAGCTTAGATCGGGACTCACCCCTCCACTTT
TRBV29-1	TRBJ2-2	many	-	CSVEKGLSGELFF	TGCAGCGTTGAAAAGGGTCTCTCCGGGGAGCTGTTTTTT
TRBV4-2	TRBJ2-1	few	-	CASSQDGLTNNEQFF	TGTGCCAGCAGCCAAGATGGACTAACTAACAATGAGCAGTTCTTC
TRBV6-2/TRBV6-3	TRBJ1-1	few	-	CASKSGTLNTEAFF	TGTGCCAGCAAATCCGGGACACTAAACACTGAAGCTTTCTTT
TRBV7-2	TRBJ2-7	-	-	CASSFVPTYEQYF	TGTGCCAGCAGCTTCGTACCAACCTACGAGCAGTACTTC
TRBV18	TRBJ1-2	few	-	CASSPQDYYGYTF	TGTGCCAGCTCACCACAGGATTACTATGGCTACACCTTC
TRBV9	TRBJ2-3	many	TRBD2	CASSPSGGATDTQYF	TGTGCCAGCAGCCCGAGCGGGGGGGCAACAGATACGCAGTATTTT
TRBV6-1	TRBJ2-3	few	TRBD2	CASSPIRTSGGPGIDTQYF	TGTGCCAGCAGTCCAATAAGGACTAGCGGGGGTCCCGGTATAGATACGCAGTATTTT
TRBV7-2	TRBJ2-7	-	TRBD2	CASSPTTLAGGPYEQYF	TGTGCCAGCAGCCCCACGACCCTAGCGGGGGGGCCCTACGAGCAGTACTTC
TRBV3-1	TRBJ2-5	few	TRBD1	CASSQVARGLQETQYF	TGTGCCAGCAGCCAAGTAGCCAGGGGGTTACAAGAGACCCAGTACTTC
TRBV6-2/TRBV6-3	TRBJ2-2	many	TRBD1	CASSYGTGTGELFF	TGTGCCAGCAGTTACGGGACAGGCACCGGGGAGCTGTTTTTT
TRBV4-3	TRBJ2-3	few	-	CASSQDRSTDTQYF	TGCGCCAGCAGCCAAGACAGGAGCACAGATACGCAGTATTTT
TRBV28	TRBJ2-2	-	TRBD1	CASNTDRGSTNTGELFF	TGTGCCAGCAACACGGACAGGGGGTCAACGAACACCGGGGAGCTGTTTTTT
TRBV18	TRBJ2-2	-	-	CASSPPRGDQNTGELFF	TGTGCCAGCTCACCACCTAGGGGAGACCAAAACACCGGGGAGCTGTTTTTT
TRBV7-6	TRBJ2-7	few	TRBD1	CASSSGVTGGGEQYF	TGTGCCAGCAGCTCCGGTGTGACAGGGGGTGGAGAGCAGTACTTC
TRBV18	TRBJ1-2	few	-	CASRPGFNYGYTF	TGTGCCAGCCGACCTGGTTTCAACTATGGCTACACCTTC
TRBV28	TRBJ2-7	-	TRBD1	CASSPRQGAKEQYF	TGTGCCAGCAGTCCCCGACAGGGGGCGAAAGAGCAGTACTTC
TRBV12-3/TRBV12-4	TRBJ2-5	few	-	CASSTHSKTGSQYF	TGTGCCAGCAGCACCCACAGTAAGACGGGATCCCAGTACTTC
TRBV29-1	TRBJ2-2	-	-	CSFRGINTGELFF	TGCAGCTTCCGTGGTATAAACACCGGGGAGCTGTTTTTT
TRBV20-1	TRBJ2-5	-	-	CSARGPRVGQYF	TGCAGTGCTAGGGGCCCGAGAGTCGGCCAGTACTTC
TRBV28	TRBJ2-5	few	-	CASQLSGTQYF	TGTGCCAGTCAATTGTCGGGGACCCAGTACTTC
TRBV27	TRBJ1-1	-	TRBD1	CVSSPGTGLYEAFF	TGTGTCAGCAGCCCGGGGACAGGGCTATATGAAGCTTTCTTT
TRBV12-3/TRBV12-4	TRBJ1-5	-	-	CASSLRGYQPQHF	TGTGCCAGCTCCCTCCGGGGATATCAGCCCCAGCATTTT
TRBV7-6	TRBJ2-4	-	-	CASSQIRGFGSGAKNIQYF	TGTGCCAGCAGCCAAATAAGGGGATTCGGCTCGGGAGCCAAAAACATTCAGTACTTC